The 24 T cell receptor beta chains in this list originate from one sample, sequenced in a study of PD-L1 blockade in urothelial cancer. This sample's time point: peripheral blood 6 weeks after treatment start. Here immunoSEQ multiplex PCR was the method, and the copy in TCRdb shows in-frame clones only, minus some. This table has tens of thousands of clones, about 85% appearing once. Sequencing used PBMCs, obtained around atezolizumab (anti-PD-L1) treatment. These receptors were collected from a man between 45 and 60 years old with urothelial cancer.

The genes are TRBV30 and TRBJ2-5; TRBD2 aligns across 9 bases. The CDR3 loop spans 15 amino acids. V dropped 5 bases and J dropped 4; count of bases not matched to a gene: 11. Germline V lookup: CDR1 GTSNPN, CDR2 SVGIG (reference sequence). In DNA form, the CDR3 reads TGTGCCTGGTTTGTAAGGTCACTAGCGGGAGAGACCCAGTACTTC. This sequence encodes CAWFVRSLAGETQYF. The full variable domain, rest sourced from reference TRBV30 and TRBJ2-5, is SQTIHQWPATLVQPVGSPLSLECTVEGTSNPNLYWYRQAAGRGLQLLFYSVGIGQISSEVPQNLSASRPQDRQFILSSKKLLLSDSGFYLCAWFVRSLAGETQYFGPGTRLLVL.

The genes are TRBV4-1 and TRBJ2-5, with D perhaps TRBD2 (6 bases). From germline, CDR1 is MGHRA and CDR2 YSYEKL. Trimming took 1 base from V and 5 from J, leaving 11 bases between them. The CDR3 has 14 residues. This CDR3 reads CASSQVRGWETQYF. The CDR3 DNA follows: TGCGCCAGCAGCCAAGTTCGGGGGTGGGAGACCCAGTACTTC.

The chain has TRBV11-2 and TRBJ2-7; 12 bases match TRBD1. The CDR3 has 16 residues. The V gene's germline CDR1 is SGHAT and CDR2 FQNNGV. J was trimmed by 4 bases and V by 5 bases; bases with no gene match: 9. The CDR3 coding sequence is TGTGCCAGCAGCCCACGTGGGACAGGGGGCTTTTACGAGCAGTACTTC. This codes for CASSPRGTGGFYEQYF. Filled out from reference TRBV11-2 and TRBJ2-7, the complete variable domain reads EAGVAQSPRYKIIEKRQSVAFWCNPISGHATLYWYQQILGQGPKLLIQFQNNGVVDDSQLPKDRFSAERLKGVDSTLKIQPAKLEDSAVYLCASSPRGTGGFYEQYFGPGTRLTVT.

The gene calls are TRBV7-2 and TRBJ2-7, with D unresolved. Germline V gene data show CDR1 as SGHTA and CDR2 as FQGNSA. CDR3 size: 14 residues. V was shortened by 1 base and J by 2 bases, with 9 bases between the two germline ends. As DNA, the CDR3 is TGTGCCAGCAGCTTAGGTCACGGTACCTACGAGCAGTACTTC. Its translation is CASSLGHGTYEQYF.

The CDR3 bases are TGTGCCAGCAGTTTATCAAGGAGTAGCACCAATGAGCAGTTCTTC. Its translation is CASSLSRSSTNEQFF. The rearrangement links TRBV27 to TRBJ2-1, with unresolved D. The germline V gene encodes CDR1 MNHEY and CDR2 SMNVEV (reference sequence). Trimming stripped 0 bases from V and 6 bases from J, with 12 bases between. The CDR3 loop spans 15 amino acids.

The chain joins TRBV5-1 to TRBJ1-4, with a possible D match to TRBD1 (5 bases). Trimming stripped 4 bases from V and 3 bases from J, with 16 bases between. This CDR3 has 16 amino acids. Looked up from germline, CDR1 is SGHRS and CDR2 is YFSETQ. For the CDR3, the DNA is TGCGCCAGCAGCGTACTCTGGGGGGGACCTAATGAAAAACTGTTTTTT. Protein: CASSVLWGGPNEKLFF.

This sequence joins TRBV21-1 and TRBJ1-1. TRBV21-1 counts as a pseudogene. This CDR3 spans 15 amino acids. For the CDR3, the DNA is TGTGCCAGCAGCAAAGAGGAGGTCCGCGGCACTGAAGCTTTCTTT. This gives the protein CASSKEEVRGTEAFF.

The rearrangement links TRBV5-1 to TRBJ2-2; tentative D call: TRBD1 (5 bases). Trimming left V 0 bases short and J 4 bases short, with 10 bases between. This CDR3 region has 15 residues. Germline CDR1 reads SGHRS; CDR2 reads YFSETQ. The CDR3 loop reads CASSLDGARTGELFF. CDR3 in DNA: TGCGCCAGCAGCTTGGATGGGGCGCGCACCGGGGAGCTGTTTTTT.

The V gene is TRBV10-3, the J gene TRBJ1-2; 12 bases fit TRBD1. The CDR3 spans 15 residues. V lost 2 bases, J lost 8 bases, and 6 bases stayed unmatched. Germline V gene sequence: CDR1 ENHRY, CDR2 SYGVKD. DNA of the CDR3: TGTGCCATCAGTGAGCCGGGACAGGGGGCGCCGGGCTACACCTTC. Its translation: CAISEPGQGAPGYTF.

The gene calls are TRBV27 and TRBJ2-7, with D unresolved. Germline CDR1 MNHEY, CDR2 SMNVEV (reference sequence). The V and J ends lost 5 bases and 2 bases respectively, with 7 bases between them. The CDR3 loop spans 12 amino acids. CDR3 region: CASSTSPYEQYF. For the CDR3, the DNA is TGTGCCAGCAGTACCAGTCCCTACGAGCAGTACTTC.

In DNA form, the CDR3 reads TGTGCCAGCAGCGTAAGCGGCCTCGCAGGCTGGGGTTCACCCCTCCACTTT. This encodes CASSVSGLAGWGSPLHF. V and J are TRBV9 and TRBJ1-6, with D hard to call. The germline V gene has CDR1 SGDLS and CDR2 YYNGEE. The CDR3 length is 17 residues. Deletions cut 1 base from V and 9 bases from J, with 20 bases between.

The J gene is TRBJ2-7, the V gene TRBV7-2, with TRBD2 matching over 13 bases. The germline V gene encodes CDR1 SGHTA and CDR2 FQGNSA. V trimming: 3 bases; J trimming: 4 bases; junction bases outside the gene matches: 6. The CDR3 has 16 residues. The CDR3 DNA reads TGTGCCAGCAGCTTTGGACTAGCGGGGGTCATATACGAGCAGTACTTC. Its translation: CASSFGLAGVIYEQYF.

This clone was picked up one time. V gene TRBV13 combines with J gene TRBJ2-7; 8 bases are shared with TRBD2. The CDR3 has 15 amino acids. The germline CDR1 and CDR2 sequences are PRHDT and FYEKMQ (reference sequence). V gave up 3 bases and J gave up 4 bases; unmatched junction bases: 8. Written as DNA, the CDR3 is TGTGCCAGCAGCTTCAACTCGGGGGGGCGATACGAGCAGTACTTC. Translating it yields CASSFNSGGRYEQYF.

This clone was counted a few times. This chain links TRBV5-6 with TRBJ1-2, with D hard to call. Per germline, CDR1 SGHDT and CDR2 YYEEEE. V was shortened by 2 bases and J by 0 bases, with 8 bases between the two germline ends. The CDR3 totals 14 residues. The CDR3: CASSLFTANYGYTF. The CDR3 DNA is TGTGCCAGCAGCTTATTCACAGCTAACTATGGCTACACCTTC.

This rearrangement joins TRBV7-8 to TRBJ1-2; a weak D match, TRBD1 (6 bases). Trimming took 2 bases from V and 5 from J, leaving 12 bases between them. CDR3 length equals 14 residues. The germline CDR1 and CDR2 sequences are SGHVS and FQNEAQ. The chain's CDR3 is CASSLPAGDYGYTF. The CDR3 DNA is TGTGCCAGCAGCTTACCCGCAGGGGATTATGGCTACACCTTC.

The V gene is TRBV28, the J gene TRBJ1-5; D is perhaps TRBD1 (6 bases). Germline V gives CDR1 MDHEN, CDR2 SYDVKM. The germline V and J ends were trimmed by 7 bases and 1 base, with 20 bases remaining between them. CDR3 length: 17 amino acids. For the CDR3, the DNA is TGTGCCAGCACCCAAGGGGGAGGGATGGGGAGCAATCAGCCCCAGCATTTT. This gives the protein CASTQGGGMGSNQPQHF.

The J gene is TRBJ1-3, the V gene TRBV13; possibly TRBD1 for D (5 bases). The CDR3 is 14 residues long. Between the trimmed V and J ends, which lost 3 bases and 4 bases, there was a span of 10 bases. Germline V gene lookup returns CDR1 PRHDT and CDR2 FYEKMQ (reference sequence). The CDR3 spells CASSFGGVGNTIYF. The DNA of the CDR3 is TGTGCCAGCAGCTTCGGGGGAGTCGGAAACACCATATATTTT.

The rearrangement links TRBV6-1 to TRBJ2-7; TRBD1 aligns across 8 bases. V was pared by 10 bases and J by 2 bases, with 7 bases of the junction left unmatched. Germline loops: CDR1 MNHNS, CDR2 SASEGT. The CDR3 covers 13 residues. The CDR3 DNA reads TGTGCCACAACGGCCAGGGGGCCCTACGAGCAGTACTTC. Translating gives CATTARGPYEQYF.

The V gene is TRBV30, the J gene TRBJ2-3, with 14 bases matching TRBD2. This CDR3 has 20 amino acids. The junction had 14 bases not matched to a gene; V was cut back by 3 bases and J by 0 bases. The germline V gene has CDR1 GTSNPN and CDR2 SVGIG (reference sequence). CDR3 in amino acids: CAWRAFGLAGGSHSTDTQYF. The CDR3 DNA reads TGTGCCTGGAGAGCATTCGGACTAGCGGGGGGCTCGCATAGCACAGATACGCAGTATTTT.

The V and J genes are TRBV7-2 and TRBJ1-1, with TRBD1 matching over 11 bases. Germline assignment: CDR1 SGHTA and CDR2 FQGNSA. The CDR3 loop spans 15 amino acids. The V gene end was trimmed by 5 bases and the J gene end by 6 bases; junction bases not matched to a gene: 8. CDR3 nucleotides: TGTGCCAGCAGCCCACGGACAGGGGGCCATCCTGAAGCTTTCTTT. This translates into CASSPRTGGHPEAFF.

The chain links TRBV2 to TRBJ2-7, with 7 bases that match TRBD1. This CDR3 is 13 amino acids long. V lost 7 bases and J lost 3; bases outside the gene matches: 6. Germline V gives CDR1 SNHLY, CDR2 FYNNEI. In nucleotides, the CDR3 is TGTGCCAGCACTGGACAGGCGCTCTACGAGCAGTACTTC. Its translation: CASTGQALYEQYF.

This clone has only one observation. The rearrangement links TRBV18 to TRBJ2-7; 9 bases agree with TRBD2. Germline V gene sequence: CDR1 KGHSH, CDR2 LQKENI. After removal of 1 base from V and 3 bases from J, the junction contained 4 bases not matched to a gene. The CDR3 has 15 residues. The CDR3 nucleotides are TGTGCCAGCTCACCACGACTAGCGGAGCTCTACGAGCAGTACTTC. Translated: CASSPRLAELYEQYF.

V and J are TRBV18 and TRBJ2-1, with 8 bases lining up with TRBD1. Germline CDR1 KGHSH, CDR2 LQKENI. The ends lost 4 bases at V and 5 bases at J; junction bases unmatched: 4. This CDR3 has 14 amino acids. In DNA form, the CDR3 reads TGTGCCAGCTCACTTATACAGGGGGACAATGAGCAGTTCTTC. Protein sequence: CASSLIQGDNEQFF.

The chain uses TRBV11-2 and TRBJ2-3, with 8 bases fitting TRBD2. Looked up from germline, CDR1 is SGHAT and CDR2 is FQNNGV. With 3 bases clipped from V and 4 bases from J, the junction kept 9 bases outside the gene matches. The CDR3 length is 16 residues. The CDR3 DNA sequence: TGTGCCAGCAGCTTCGGACTAGCCCTAGAAGCAGATACGCAGTATTTT. Translation: CASSFGLALEADTQYF.